This T cell receptor (beta chain) emerged from a study of cytomegalovirus exposure and HLA in healthy donors. Study-level points and caveats: A few chains linked to CMV were shown in vitro to be specific for CMV antigens.

A remark on this clone: Antigen: not known.

The data were produced by immunoSEQ multiplex PCR, yet TCRdb's version contains in-frame clones alone and is incomplete. The table lists more than 90,000 clones, approximately 88% of them singletons. The CDR3 loop spans 13 amino acids. CDR1 and CDR2 from the germline V gene are GTSNPN and SVGIG (reference sequence). The J segment lost 5 bases and the V segment lost 3 bases, leaving 5 bases of the junction unmatched. This TCR was sampled from a man between 18 and 29 years old in good health and CMV-seronegative. This chain connects TRBV30 to TRBJ2-3; 7 bases align to TRBD1. Sequencing was carried out using PBMCs. The CDR3 loop is CAWRTGYQDTQYF. In nucleotides, the CDR3 is TGTGCCTGGAGGACAGGGTATCAAGATACGCAGTATTTT.